This entry describes one T cell receptor (beta chain). The antigen it binds to is not known. No base quality values were provided; no much bigger clone lies one nucleotide off. The data were obtained in a study of blood T cell repertoires in COVID-19 (dated by TCRdb to 2019 to 2021). Background on the whole study: Samples covering the acute and convalescent phases of COVID-19 were provided by collaborators in the United States, Italy and Spain. The prospective study material was composed of cDNA or gDNA derived from T cells, B-cell-depleted T cells, or PBMCs. Subjects who had been exposed to COVID-19, were actively infected with it, or had recovered from it provided the deeply sampled blood TCRbeta repertoires that made up the dataset. The repertoires were released in a freely available public database intended as a resource for research on the immune response to SARS-CoV-2. The samples were drawn from two sources: the first 160 participants of the ongoing ImmuneRACE study, and 1,000 to 1,500 subjects contributed by 6 global collaborators. Nearly every sample came with metadata listing a de-identified subject ID, COVID-19 status, age in years and sex. Where available, HLA class I and class II types were obtained from metadata supplied by the sample provider rather than from assay-based typing. Broad study findings and their caveats: Clinical and demographic metadata were provided uncurated, with the amount varying by source and participant.

The immunoSEQ Assay, a bias-controlled multiplex PCR, was used to amplify TCRbeta CDR3 regions from genomic DNA. The paper's processing steps were these. Nucleated cell counts per sample were estimated from amplification of reference gene primers within the assay. To quantify the absolute abundance of each unique TCRbeta CDR3 rearrangement, sequence reads were collapsed and filtered. For each sample, productive Simpson clonality was calculated by taking the square root of Simpson's diversity index across productive rearrangements. TCRdb's version of the immuneACCESS table is confined to in-frame rearrangements and falls short of the full clone set. An unresolved V gene accounts for under half of the shortfall where checked; the remainder is of unknown origin. The V and J calls and the clone size are those of that table, but D and trimming were determined from the DNA. The table for this sample lists 200,000 to 250,000 clones; about 90% of them were counted only once. The ten top clones hold approximately 15% of the sample.

Measured from the cysteine to the phenylalanine, the CDR3 is 13 residues long. Just CDR3 DNA is preserved here, 39 bases in frame from base 1. V sheds 5 bases and J sheds 7 bases, leaving 14 bases between their ends. In the prospective study, participants were roughly 18 to 90 years old, resided in 25 or so geographic areas of the United States, and were enrolled through a virtual design. To assign participants to cohorts, the prospective study relied on clinical history that participants themselves reported in a screening survey and a study questionnaire. A participant counted as exposed if, within 2 weeks of entering the study, that participant had been in contact with someone who had a PCR-confirmed or clinician-diagnosed COVID-19 case. In the prospective study, whole blood, serum and a nasopharyngeal or oropharyngeal swab were collected from each participant by mobile phlebotomists. Additional blood draws and questionnaires over an approximately two-month period could optionally be provided by prospective study participants. Before DNA extraction, prospective study blood samples were shipped either frozen or at room temperature.

The sequence joins TRBV12-3 or TRBV12-4 to TRBJ1-2, and TRBD1 may be the D gene, going by 6 matching bases. Sequencing was done on a sample of PBMCs or T cells enriched from blood (not recorded which). The sequence derives from a man aged 30 to 45 who had been exposed to COVID-19. The nucleotide sequence reads as follows: TGTGCCAGCAGTGTACAGGGACGGCCTGGCTACACCTTC. The resulting protein is CASSVQGRPGYTF.